This is a list of T cell receptor beta chains from one sample in a study of early T cells in non-severe SARS-CoV-2 infection. TCRdb used MiXCR to reprocess the 5' RACE reads, holding one entry per CDR3 protein. The repertoire includes 15,000 to 20,000 distinct CDR3 sequences, under 7% of them detected once, and around 6.8% sits in the top ten. This sample comprised whole blood, obtained at baseline. The source of these receptors is an adult who was a healthcare worker with PCR-confirmed SARS-CoV-2 infection or an uninfected control (not recorded which). Both conserved end residues are part of each CDR3. The order of the fields is CDR3 DNA, CDR3 protein, V gene, D gene, J gene, clone size. The D gene is left open where the match is weak. For some rows the clone size is stated as once, few or many, or as a class when expanded; others skip it.

CDR3 DNA: TGCGCCAGCAGTGCCTACCAGGGGGCATCTCAGCCCCAGCATTTT
CDR3 protein: CASSAYQGASQPQHF
V gene: TRBV5-1
D gene: TRBD1
J gene: TRBJ1-5
clone size: many

CDR3 DNA: TGTGCCAGCAGATCACAGGCGGGAGGCTACACCTTC
CDR3 protein: CASRSQAGGYTF
V gene: TRBV9
D gene: NA
J gene: TRBJ1-2
clone size: NA

CDR3 DNA: TGTGCCAGCAGTTTATCCCAGAGCCGTACCCACCCTTCTGGCTCCTATAATTCACCCCTCCACTTT
CDR3 protein: CASSLSQSRTHPSGSYNSPLHF
V gene: TRBV27
D gene: NA
J gene: TRBJ1-6
clone size: many

CDR3 DNA: TGTGCCAGCAGCCTTACACGGAACTATGGCTACACCTTC
CDR3 protein: CASSLTRNYGYTF
V gene: TRBV14
D gene: NA
J gene: TRBJ1-2
clone size: many

CDR3 DNA: TGTGCCAGCCTTAAAAGGGGGGCGCAAACTGAAGCTTTCTTT
CDR3 protein: CASLKRGAQTEAFF
V gene: TRBV5-6
D gene: NA
J gene: TRBJ1-1
clone size: many

CDR3 DNA: TGTGCTAGTGGTTTGGACCTACTTAGCAATCAGCCCCAGCATTTT
CDR3 protein: CASGLDLLSNQPQHF
V gene: TRBV12-5
D gene: NA
J gene: TRBJ1-5
clone size: few

CDR3 DNA: TGTGCTAGTGGTCCTCCAAACAGGGGGAAAGACAATGAGCAGTTCTTC
CDR3 protein: CASGPPNRGKDNEQFF
V gene: TRBV12-5
D gene: TRBD1
J gene: TRBJ2-1
clone size: many

CDR3 DNA: TGCGCCAGCAGCTCCGCTACAGGGGGCAACTATGGCTACACCTTC
CDR3 protein: CASSSATGGNYGYTF
V gene: TRBV5-1
D gene: TRBD1
J gene: TRBJ1-2
clone size: many

CDR3 DNA: TGTGCCAGCAGCTTACTACAGGGATCCGCTCACCTGCACTTC
CDR3 protein: CASSLLQGSAHLHF
V gene: TRBV7-2
D gene: NA
J gene: TRBJ2-4
clone size: medium-sized

CDR3 DNA: TGTGCCAGCAGTGAATACAGGGGGCGATTCACTGAAGCTTTCTTT
CDR3 protein: CASSEYRGRFTEAFF
V gene: TRBV25-1
D gene: TRBD1
J gene: TRBJ1-1
clone size: many

CDR3 DNA: TGTGCCAGCAGCTCCACTCCGGGACTCAGGGGCGAGCAGTTCTTC
CDR3 protein: CASSSTPGLRGEQFF
V gene: TRBV11-3
D gene: NA
J gene: TRBJ2-1
clone size: many

CDR3 DNA: TGTGCCATGAGGACAGGGAATAGCAATGAGCAGTTCTTC
CDR3 protein: CAMRTGNSNEQFF
V gene: TRBV10-3
D gene: TRBD1
J gene: TRBJ2-1
clone size: many

CDR3 DNA: TGTGCCAGCAGCTTATATATAGGGGAAGATGGCTACACCTTC
CDR3 protein: CASSLYIGEDGYTF
V gene: TRBV11-2
D gene: NA
J gene: TRBJ1-2
clone size: NA

CDR3 DNA: TGTGCCAGCACTCTCGACCCGTCAGCTGAAGCTTTCTTT
CDR3 protein: CASTLDPSAEAFF
V gene: TRBV12-3/TRBV12-4
D gene: NA
J gene: TRBJ1-1
clone size: many

CDR3 DNA: TGTGCCAGCAGTTTTCCGGCAGATCTGGAAAAAGCTTTCTTT
CDR3 protein: CASSFPADLEKAFF
V gene: TRBV28
D gene: NA
J gene: TRBJ1-1
clone size: many

CDR3 DNA: TGTGCCAGCAGCTTAACGGGGGAGAACAATGAGCAGTTCTTC
CDR3 protein: CASSLTGENNEQFF
V gene: TRBV7-9
D gene: NA
J gene: TRBJ2-1
clone size: NA

CDR3 DNA: TGTGCCAGCAGTTTGGGGCTGGCGGACCGGAAGTTTGGGTTATTAGAGGGCTCTGGAAACACCATATATTTT
CDR3 protein: CASSLGLADRKFGLLEGSGNTIYF
V gene: TRBV28
D gene: NA
J gene: TRBJ1-3
clone size: many